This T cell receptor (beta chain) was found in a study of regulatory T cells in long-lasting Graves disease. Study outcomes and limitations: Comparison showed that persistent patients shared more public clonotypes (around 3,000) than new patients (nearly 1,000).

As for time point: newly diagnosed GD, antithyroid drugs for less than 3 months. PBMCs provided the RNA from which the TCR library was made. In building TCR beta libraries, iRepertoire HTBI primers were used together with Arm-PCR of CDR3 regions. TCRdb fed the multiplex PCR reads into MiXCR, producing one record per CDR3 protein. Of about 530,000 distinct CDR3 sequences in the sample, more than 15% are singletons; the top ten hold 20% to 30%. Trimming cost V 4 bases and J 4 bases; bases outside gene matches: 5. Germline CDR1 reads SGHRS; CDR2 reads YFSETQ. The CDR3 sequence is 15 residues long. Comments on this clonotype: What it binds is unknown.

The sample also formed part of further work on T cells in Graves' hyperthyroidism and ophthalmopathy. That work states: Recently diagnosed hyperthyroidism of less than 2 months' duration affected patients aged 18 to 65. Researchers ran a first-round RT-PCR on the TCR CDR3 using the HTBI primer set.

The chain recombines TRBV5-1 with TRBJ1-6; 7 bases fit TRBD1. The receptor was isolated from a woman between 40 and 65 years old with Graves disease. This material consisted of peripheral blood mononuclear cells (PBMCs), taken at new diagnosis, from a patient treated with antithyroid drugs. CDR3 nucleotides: TGCGCCAGCAGCCTGACGGGACAGTATAATTCACCCCTCCACTTT. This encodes CASSLTGQYNSPLHF.